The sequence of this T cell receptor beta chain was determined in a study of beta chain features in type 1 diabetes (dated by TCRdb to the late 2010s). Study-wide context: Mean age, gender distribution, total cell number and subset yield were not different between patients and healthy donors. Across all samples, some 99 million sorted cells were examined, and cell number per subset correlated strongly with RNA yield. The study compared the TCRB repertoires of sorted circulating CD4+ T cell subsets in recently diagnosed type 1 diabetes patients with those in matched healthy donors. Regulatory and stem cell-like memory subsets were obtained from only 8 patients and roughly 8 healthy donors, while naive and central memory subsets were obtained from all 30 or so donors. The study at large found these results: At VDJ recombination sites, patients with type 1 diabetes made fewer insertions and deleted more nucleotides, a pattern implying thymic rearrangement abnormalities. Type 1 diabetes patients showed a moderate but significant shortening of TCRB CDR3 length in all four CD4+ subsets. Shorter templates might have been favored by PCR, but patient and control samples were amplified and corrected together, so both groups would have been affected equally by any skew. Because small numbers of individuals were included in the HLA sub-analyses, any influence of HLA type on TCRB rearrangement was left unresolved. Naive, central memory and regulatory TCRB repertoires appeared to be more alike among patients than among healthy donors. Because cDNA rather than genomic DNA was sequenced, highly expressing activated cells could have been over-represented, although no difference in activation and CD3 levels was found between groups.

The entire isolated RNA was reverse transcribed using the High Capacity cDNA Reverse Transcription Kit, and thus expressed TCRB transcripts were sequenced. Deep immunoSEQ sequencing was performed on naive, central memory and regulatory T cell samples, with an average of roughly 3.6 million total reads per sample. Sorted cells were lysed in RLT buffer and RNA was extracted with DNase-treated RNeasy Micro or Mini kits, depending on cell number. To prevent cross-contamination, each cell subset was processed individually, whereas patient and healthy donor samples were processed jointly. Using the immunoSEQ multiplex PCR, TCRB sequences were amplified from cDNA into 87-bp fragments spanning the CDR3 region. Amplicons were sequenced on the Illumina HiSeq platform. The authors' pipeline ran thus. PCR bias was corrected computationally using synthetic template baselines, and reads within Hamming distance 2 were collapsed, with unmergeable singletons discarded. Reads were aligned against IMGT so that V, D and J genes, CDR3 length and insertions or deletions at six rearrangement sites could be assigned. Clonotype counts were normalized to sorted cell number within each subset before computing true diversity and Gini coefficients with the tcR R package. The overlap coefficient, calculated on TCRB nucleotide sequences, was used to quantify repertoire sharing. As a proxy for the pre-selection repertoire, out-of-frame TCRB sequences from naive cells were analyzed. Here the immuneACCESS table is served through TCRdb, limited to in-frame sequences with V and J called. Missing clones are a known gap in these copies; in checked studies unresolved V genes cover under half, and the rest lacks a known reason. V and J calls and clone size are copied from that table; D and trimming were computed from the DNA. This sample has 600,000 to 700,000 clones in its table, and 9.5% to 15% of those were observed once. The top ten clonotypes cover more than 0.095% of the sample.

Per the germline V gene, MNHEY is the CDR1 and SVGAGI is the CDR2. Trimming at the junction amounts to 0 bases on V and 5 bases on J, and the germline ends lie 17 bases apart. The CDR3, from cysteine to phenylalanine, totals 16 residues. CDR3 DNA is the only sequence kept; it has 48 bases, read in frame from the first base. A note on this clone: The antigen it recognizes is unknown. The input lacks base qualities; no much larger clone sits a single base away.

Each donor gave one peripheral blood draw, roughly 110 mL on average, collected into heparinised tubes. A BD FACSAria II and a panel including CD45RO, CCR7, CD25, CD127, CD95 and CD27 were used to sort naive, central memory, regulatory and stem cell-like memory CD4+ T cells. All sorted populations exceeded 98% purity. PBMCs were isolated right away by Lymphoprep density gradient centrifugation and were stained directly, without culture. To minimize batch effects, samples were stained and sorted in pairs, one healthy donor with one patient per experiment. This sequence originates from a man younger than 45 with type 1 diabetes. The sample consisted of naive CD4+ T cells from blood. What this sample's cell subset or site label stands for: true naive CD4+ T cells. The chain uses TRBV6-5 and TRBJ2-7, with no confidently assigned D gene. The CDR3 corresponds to CASSYSMVGQGHEQYF. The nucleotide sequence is TGTGCCAGCAGTTACTCGATGGTCGGGCAAGGGCACGAGCAGTACTTC.